This TCR beta chain was sequenced for a study of blood T cell repertoires in COVID-19. V was cut by 6 bases and J by 0 bases, with 8 bases left in between. The CDR3 has 13 residues. CDR1 is MNHEY and CDR2 is SVGAGI in the germline V gene. Original methodology: Amplified reference gene primers provided the basis for estimating nucleated cell counts. The protocol was immunoSEQ multiplex PCR, while the TCRdb copy is restricted to in-frame clones and leaves out a portion. V and J calls and clone size come straight from that table; D and trimming were deduced from the DNA. The data show under 120,000 clones, with 80% to 90% seen just once and roughly 30% held by the top ten.

This receptor was identified in a woman at least 80 years old with acute or convalescent COVID-19. The specimen sequenced was peripheral blood. J is TRBJ1-1 and V is TRBV6-5; D may be TRBD1 (6 bases). In DNA, the CDR3 is TGTGCCAGCAGACAGGGTGTGAACACTGAAGCTTTCTTT. Protein: CASRQGVNTEAFF.